This T cell receptor (beta chain) was obtained from a study of T cells in women clearing cervical HPV infection. Looking at the study overall: Cases were women with histologically confirmed HPV16-related CIN3 or worse, including a couple of invasive cancers.

Sequencing used immunoSEQ multiplex PCR; TCRdb keeps in-frame clones, though not all of them. The specimen's table records about 26,000 clones. Germline V CDR1 and CDR2: SNHLY, FYNNEI. The CDR3 loop spans 13 amino acids. Trimming took off 8 bases at V and 9 bases at J, with 17 bases between the two ends. As concerns this clone: From the germline J gene comes the end of the CDR3, since the read stops 3 residues before it. Within the sample, other DNA sequences also encode this same CDR3.

The TCR was taken from a woman aged 18 to 75 with a cervical HPV16 infection that either progressed to CIN3+ or cleared (not recorded which). The V call is TRBV2, the J call TRBJ2-1; a possible D gene is TRBD1 (5 bases). Sequencing was performed on blood buffy coat. Partial CDR3 DNA: TGTGCCAGCGGATTGCAGGGATTGGGTGAG. It specifies CASGLQGLGE. The whole CDR3 protein is CASGLQGLGEQFF. The full variable domain, its missing parts supplied by reference TRBV2 and TRBJ2-1, is EPEVTQTPSHQVTQMGQEVILRCVPISNHLYFYWYRQILGQKVEFLVSFYNNEISEKSEIFDDQFSVERPDGSNFTLKIRSTKLEDSAMYFCASGLQGLGEQFFGPGTRLTVL.